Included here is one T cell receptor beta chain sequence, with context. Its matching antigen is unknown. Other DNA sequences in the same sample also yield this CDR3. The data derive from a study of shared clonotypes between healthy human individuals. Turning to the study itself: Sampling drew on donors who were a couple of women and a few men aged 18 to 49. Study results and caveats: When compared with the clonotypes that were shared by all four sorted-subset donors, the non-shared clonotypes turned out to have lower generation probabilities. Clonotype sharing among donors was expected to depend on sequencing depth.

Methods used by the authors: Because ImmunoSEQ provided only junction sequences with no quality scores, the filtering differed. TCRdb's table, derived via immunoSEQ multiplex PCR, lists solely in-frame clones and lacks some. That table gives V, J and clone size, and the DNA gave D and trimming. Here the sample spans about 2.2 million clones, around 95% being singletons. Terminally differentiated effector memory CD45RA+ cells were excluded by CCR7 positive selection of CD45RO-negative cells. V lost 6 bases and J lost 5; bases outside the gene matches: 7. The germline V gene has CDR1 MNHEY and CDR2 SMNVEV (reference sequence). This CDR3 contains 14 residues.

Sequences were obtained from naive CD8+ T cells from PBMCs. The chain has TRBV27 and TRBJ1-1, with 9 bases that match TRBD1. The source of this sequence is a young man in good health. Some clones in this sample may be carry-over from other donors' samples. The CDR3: CASSLQGARTEAFF. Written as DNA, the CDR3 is TGTGCCAGCAGCTTACAGGGGGCTCGAACTGAAGCTTTCTTT.